Below are 14 T cell receptor beta chains sequenced from a single sample in a study of shared clonotypes between healthy human individuals. TCRdb keeps only in-frame clones here, not all; method: immunoSEQ multiplex PCR. The repertoire holds some 1,100,000 clones, with about four fifths as singletons. Sequencing was done on a sample of memory CD4+ T cells from PBMCs. Subset denoted: CD45RA-negative fraction. These receptors came from a man aged 18 to 30 in good health. Some clones in this sample may be carry-over from other donors' samples.

CDR3: CSVREDRQNTEAFF. As DNA, the CDR3 is TGCAGCGTTCGAGAGGACAGGCAGAACACTGAAGCTTTCTTT. The genes are TRBV29-1 and TRBJ1-1, with 7 bases lining up with TRBD1. The V and J ends lost 5 bases and 1 base, in that order; junction bases with no gene match: 7. The CDR3 has 14 amino acids. CDR1 SQVTM and CDR2 ANQGSEA come from the germline V gene.

V gene TRBV28 combines with J gene TRBJ2-1; D ambiguous. The CDR3 spans 16 residues. Trimming removed 5 bases at V and 0 bases at J, with 14 bases between. Germline V gene sequence: CDR1 MDHEN, CDR2 SYDVKM. The CDR3 sequence: CASSGFGAGSYNEQFF. The CDR3 coding sequence is TGTGCCAGCAGTGGATTTGGTGCAGGCTCCTACAATGAGCAGTTCTTC.

The sample holds a few counts of this clone. This chain connects TRBV7-6 to TRBJ2-5; D might be TRBD1 or TRBD2, each matching 5 bases. The CDR3 extends over 14 amino acids. Trimming removed 5 bases at V and 4 bases at J, with 14 bases between. Germline V gene data show CDR1 as SGHVS and CDR2 as FNYEAQ. The CDR3 DNA follows: TGTGCCAGCAGCCCACGAGGGGCGGGAGAGACCCAGTACTTC. Residues: CASSPRGAGETQYF. The variable domain in full, with the rest retrieved from reference TRBV7-6 and TRBJ2-5, is GAGVSQSPRYKVTKRGQDVALRCDPISGHVSLYWYRQALGQGPEFLTYFNYEAQQDKSGLPNDRFSAERPEGSISTLTIQRTEQRDSAMYRCASSPRGAGETQYFGPGTRLLVL.

The chain joins TRBV5-1 to TRBJ2-3; 11 positions match TRBD2. Germline CDR1 is SGHRS and CDR2 is YFSETQ. V dropped 4 bases and J dropped 2; count of bases not matched to a gene: 6. The CDR3 covers 16 residues. The CDR3 bases are TGCGCCAGCAGCGCGGGACTAGCGGCGACCACAGATACGCAGTATTTT. Its protein product is CASSAGLAATTDTQYF.

In this sample, this clone turned up a few times. This sequence joins TRBV14 and TRBJ2-7; D possibly corresponds to TRBD2 (5 bases). Trimming stripped 3 bases from V and 5 bases from J, with 23 bases between. The germline V gene has CDR1 SGHDN and CDR2 FVKESK. This CDR3 region has 17 residues. CDR3 amino acids: CASSHKRASLFSNEQYF. In nucleotides, the CDR3 is TGTGCCAGCAGCCATAAGAGGGCCTCCCTCTTTAGTAACGAGCAGTACTTC.

As regards this clone: This CDR3 is also generated by other DNA sequences in the sample. V gene TRBV27 combines with J gene TRBJ1-1; TRBD1 might be the D (5 bases). The V gene's germline CDR1 is MNHEY and CDR2 SMNVEV (reference sequence). The V end lost 4 bases, the J end lost 0 bases, and 9 bases lay between the germline ends. The CDR3 sequence is 14 residues long. The CDR3 is CASSSLTVNTEAFF. The CDR3 region has the DNA TGTGCCAGCAGTTCCCTGACAGTGAACACTGAAGCTTTCTTT.

This clone was detected only once. Other DNA sequences from this sample encode an identical CDR3 as well. The chain carries TRBV19 and TRBJ2-3, with TRBD2 matching over 9 bases. Germline V gives CDR1 LNHDA, CDR2 SQIVND (reference sequence). CDR3 length: 14 amino acids. The ends lost 9 bases at V and 0 bases at J; junction bases unmatched: 4. The CDR3 DNA follows: TGTGCCAGCCGTACTAGCGGGAGCACAGATACGCAGTATTTT. Translating it yields CASRTSGSTDTQYF.

The rearrangement uses TRBV7-2 and TRBJ2-5; no definite D call. The CDR3 runs 15 residues. The V gene's germline CDR1 is SGHTA and CDR2 FQGNSA. Deletions cut 1 base from V and 2 bases from J, with 11 bases between. The CDR3 bases are TGTGCCAGCAGCTTAGTAGGAGCGCCTCAAGAGACCCAGTACTTC. Translation: CASSLVGAPQETQYF.

The chain has TRBV7-2 and TRBJ1-1; 7 bases align to TRBD1. CDR1 and CDR2 from the germline V gene are SGHTA and FQGNSA. CDR3 length: 16 amino acids. The V segment lost 2 bases and the J segment 0 bases; nucleotides outside the gene matches: 6. The CDR3 loop is CASSLFQGGMNTEAFF. DNA of the CDR3: TGTGCCAGCAGCTTATTCCAGGGGGGAATGAACACTGAAGCTTTCTTT.

This clone was observed a single time. The CDR3 coding sequence is TGTGCCAGCAGCTTAATGGTCGTAGGGGCGTCGTACTATGGCTACACCTTC. It encodes CASSLMVVGASYYGYTF. The chain is built from TRBV7-2 and TRBJ1-2; TRBD1 might be the D (5 bases). The CDR3 spans 17 residues. Germline V gene data show CDR1 as SGHTA and CDR2 as FQGNSA. Between the trimmed V and J ends, which lost 2 bases and 3 bases, there was a span of 19 bases.

V usage is TRBV27 and J usage is TRBJ2-3; 8 bases are a match to TRBD2. J was trimmed by 6 bases and V by 5 bases; bases with no gene match: 16. CDR1 and CDR2 (germline): MNHEY, SMNVEV (reference sequence). The CDR3 sequence is 17 residues long. The CDR3 DNA sequence: TGTGCCAGCAGTCTCTTACCCAGCGGGAGTGTGCGGGATACGCAGTATTTT. Translation gives CASSLLPSGSVRDTQYF.

The genes are TRBV5-1 and TRBJ2-5; 7 bases map to TRBD2. Losses at the gene ends were 4 bases for V and 0 bases for J; bases not matched to a gene: 12. This CDR3 has 17 residues. Germline assignment: CDR1 SGHRS and CDR2 YFSETQ. CDR3 sequence: CASSQERASGYQETQYF. CDR3 DNA sequence: TGCGCCAGCAGCCAAGAGCGGGCTAGCGGATACCAAGAGACCCAGTACTTC.

This CDR3 is CASSRSGAISTDTQYF. For the CDR3, the DNA is TGTGCCAGCTCACGGTCGGGGGCGATTAGCACAGATACGCAGTATTTT. This chain links TRBV18 with TRBJ2-3; D tentatively reads TRBD1 or TRBD2 (6 bases each). V was cut by 4 bases and J by 0 bases, with 14 bases left in between. Germline CDR1 reads KGHSH; CDR2 reads LQKENI. The CDR3 length is 16 residues.

The genes are TRBV19 and TRBJ1-2; tentatively, D is TRBD1 (5 bases). This CDR3 region has 14 residues. The V and J ends lost 3 bases and 8 bases respectively, with 16 bases between them. CDR1 LNHDA and CDR2 SQIVND come from the germline V gene (reference sequence). This chain's CDR3 is CASSIATDLIGYTF. The CDR3 DNA reads as TGTGCCAGTAGTATTGCGACAGACCTTATCGGCTACACCTTC.